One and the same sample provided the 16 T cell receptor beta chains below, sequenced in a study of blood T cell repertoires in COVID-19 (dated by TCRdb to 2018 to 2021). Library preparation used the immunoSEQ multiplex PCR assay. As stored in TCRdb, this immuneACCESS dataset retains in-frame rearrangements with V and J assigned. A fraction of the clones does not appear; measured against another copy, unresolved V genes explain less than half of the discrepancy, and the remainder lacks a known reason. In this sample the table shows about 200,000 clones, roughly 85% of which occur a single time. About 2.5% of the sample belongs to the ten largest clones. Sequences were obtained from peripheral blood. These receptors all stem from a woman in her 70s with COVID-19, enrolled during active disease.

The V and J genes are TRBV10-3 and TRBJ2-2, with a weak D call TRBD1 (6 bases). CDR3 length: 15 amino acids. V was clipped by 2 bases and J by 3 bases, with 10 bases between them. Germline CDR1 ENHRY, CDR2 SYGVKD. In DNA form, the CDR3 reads TGTGCCATCAGTGAGCGTAGGACAGACACCGGGGAGCTGTTTTTT. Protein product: CAISERRTDTGELFF.

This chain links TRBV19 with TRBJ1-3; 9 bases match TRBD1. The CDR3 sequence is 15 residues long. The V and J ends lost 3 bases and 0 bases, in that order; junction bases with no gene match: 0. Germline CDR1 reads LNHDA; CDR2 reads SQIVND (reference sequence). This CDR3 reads CASSMGQGSGNTIYF. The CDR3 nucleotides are TGTGCCAGTAGTATGGGACAGGGCTCTGGAAACACCATATATTTT.

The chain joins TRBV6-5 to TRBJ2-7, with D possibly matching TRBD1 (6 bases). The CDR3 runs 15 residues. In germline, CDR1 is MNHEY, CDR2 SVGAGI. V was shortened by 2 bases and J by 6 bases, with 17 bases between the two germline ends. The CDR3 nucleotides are TGTGCCAGCAGTTACGGCTCAGGGACACATAGCGAGCAGTACTTC. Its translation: CASSYGSGTHSEQYF.

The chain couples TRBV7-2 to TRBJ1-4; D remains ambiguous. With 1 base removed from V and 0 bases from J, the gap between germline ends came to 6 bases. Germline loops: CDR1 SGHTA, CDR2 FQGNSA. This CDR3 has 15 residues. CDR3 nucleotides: TGTGCCAGCAGCTTAGTACTGTCAACTAATGAAAAACTGTTTTTT. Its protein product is CASSLVLSTNEKLFF.

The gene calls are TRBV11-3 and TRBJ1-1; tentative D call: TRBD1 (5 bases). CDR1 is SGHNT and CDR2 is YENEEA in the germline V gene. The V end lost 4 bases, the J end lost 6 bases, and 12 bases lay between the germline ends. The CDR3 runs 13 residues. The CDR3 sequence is CASSSDPTAEAFF. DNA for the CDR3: TGTGCCAGCAGCTCCGATCCGACAGCTGAAGCTTTCTTT.

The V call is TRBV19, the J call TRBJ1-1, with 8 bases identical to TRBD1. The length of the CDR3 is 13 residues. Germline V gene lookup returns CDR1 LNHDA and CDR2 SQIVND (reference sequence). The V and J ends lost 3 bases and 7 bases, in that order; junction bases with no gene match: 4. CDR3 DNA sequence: TGTGCCAGTAGTATTCTTGGACAGGGTGAAGCTTTCTTT. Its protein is CASSILGQGEAFF.

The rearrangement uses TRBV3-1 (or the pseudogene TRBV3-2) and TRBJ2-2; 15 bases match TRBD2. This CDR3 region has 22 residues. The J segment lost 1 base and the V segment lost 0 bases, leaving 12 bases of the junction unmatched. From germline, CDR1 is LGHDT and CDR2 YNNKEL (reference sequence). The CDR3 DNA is TGTGCCAGCAGCCAAGATTGGCTCTCGGGACTAGCGGGGGGCGGGAACACCGGGGAGCTGTTTTTT. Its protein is CASSQDWLSGLAGGGNTGELFF.

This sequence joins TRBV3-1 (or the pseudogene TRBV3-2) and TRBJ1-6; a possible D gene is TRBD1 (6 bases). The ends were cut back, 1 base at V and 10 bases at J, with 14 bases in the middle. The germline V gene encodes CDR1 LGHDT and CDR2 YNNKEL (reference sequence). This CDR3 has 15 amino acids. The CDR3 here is CASSQVVGGESPLHF. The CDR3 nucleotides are TGTGCCAGCAGCCAAGTTGTTGGGGGCGAGTCACCCCTCCACTTT.

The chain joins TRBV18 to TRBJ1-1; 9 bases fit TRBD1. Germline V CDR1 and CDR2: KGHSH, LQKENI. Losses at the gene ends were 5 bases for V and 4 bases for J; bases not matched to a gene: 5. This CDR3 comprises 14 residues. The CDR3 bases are TGTGCCAGCTCAGGACAGGGGTTGGCCACTGAAGCTTTCTTT. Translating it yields CASSGQGLATEAFF.

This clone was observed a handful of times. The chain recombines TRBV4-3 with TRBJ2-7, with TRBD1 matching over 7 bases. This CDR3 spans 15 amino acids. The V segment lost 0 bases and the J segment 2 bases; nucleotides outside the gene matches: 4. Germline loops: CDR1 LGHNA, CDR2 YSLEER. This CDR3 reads CASSQERQGTYEQYF. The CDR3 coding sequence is TGCGCCAGCAGCCAAGAGCGACAGGGAACCTACGAGCAGTACTTC.

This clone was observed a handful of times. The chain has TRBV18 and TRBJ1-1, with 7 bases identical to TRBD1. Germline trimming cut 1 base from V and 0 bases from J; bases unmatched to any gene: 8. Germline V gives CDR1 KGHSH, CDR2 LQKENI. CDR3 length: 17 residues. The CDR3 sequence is CASSPRGQDYMNTEAFF. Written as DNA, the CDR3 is TGTGCCAGCTCACCACGCGGACAGGATTATATGAACACTGAAGCTTTCTTT.

The CDR3 reads CASSLGQGPAFF. CDR3 in DNA: TGTGCCAGCAGCTTAGGGCAGGGGCCAGCTTTCTTT. V is TRBV7-9 and J is TRBJ1-1, with D possibly being TRBD1 (6 bases). Germline CDR1 reads SEHNR; CDR2 reads FQNEAQ (reference sequence). CDR3 length: 12 residues. Trimming removed 1 base at V and 10 bases at J, with 10 bases between.

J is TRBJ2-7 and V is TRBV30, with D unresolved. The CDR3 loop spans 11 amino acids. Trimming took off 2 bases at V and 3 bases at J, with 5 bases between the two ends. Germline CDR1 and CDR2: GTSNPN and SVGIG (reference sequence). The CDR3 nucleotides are TGTGCCTGGAGTATAAACTACGAGCAGTACTTC. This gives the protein CAWSINYEQYF.

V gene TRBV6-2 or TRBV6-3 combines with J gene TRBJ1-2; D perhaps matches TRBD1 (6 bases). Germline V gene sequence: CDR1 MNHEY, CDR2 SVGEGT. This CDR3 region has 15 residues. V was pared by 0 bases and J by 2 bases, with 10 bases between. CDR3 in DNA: TGTGCCAGCAGTTACTCGTCACAGGGAAACTATGGCTACACCTTC. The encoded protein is CASSYSSQGNYGYTF.

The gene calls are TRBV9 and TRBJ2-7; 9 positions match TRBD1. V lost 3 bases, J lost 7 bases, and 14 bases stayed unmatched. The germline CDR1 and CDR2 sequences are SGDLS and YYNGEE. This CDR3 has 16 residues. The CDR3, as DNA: TGTGCCAGCAGCGGGTCCGGGACAGGGACTTCTGGGGAGCAGTACTTC. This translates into CASSGSGTGTSGEQYF.

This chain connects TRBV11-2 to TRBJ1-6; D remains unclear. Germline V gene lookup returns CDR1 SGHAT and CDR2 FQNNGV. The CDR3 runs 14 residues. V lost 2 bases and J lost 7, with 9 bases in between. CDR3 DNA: TGTGCCAGCAGCTTACCCCCCCCGAATTCACCCCTCCACTTT. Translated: CASSLPPPNSPLHF.